These 20 T cell receptor beta chains originate from one sample sequenced in a study of early T cells in non-severe SARS-CoV-2 infection. TCRdb used MiXCR to reprocess the 5' RACE reads, holding one entry per CDR3 protein. Of more than 65,000 distinct CDR3 sequences listed, roughly 13% are singletons. Sequenced input: whole blood. These receptor sequences come from an adult who was a healthcare worker with PCR-confirmed SARS-CoV-2 infection or an uninfected control (not recorded which).

This clonotype was detected ten times or more. The chain recombines TRBV12-5 with TRBJ2-7, with D perhaps TRBD2 (5 bases). The length of the CDR3 is 13 residues. The germline V gene has CDR1 LGHNT and CDR2 FRNRAP. V was pared by 0 bases and J by 4 bases, with 7 bases between. The DNA of the CDR3 is TGTGCTAGTGGTTTGGTGGGAGCTTACGAGCAGTACTTC. Amino acid sequence: CASGLVGAYEQYF.

There are a few counts of this clonotype. V usage is TRBV27 and J usage is TRBJ2-7, with D uncertain. CDR1 is MNHEY, CDR2 SMNVEV, per germline (reference sequence). The germline V and J ends were trimmed by 6 bases and 2 bases, with 11 bases remaining between them. This CDR3 contains 13 residues. CDR3 DNA: TGTGCCAGCAGGCCCGCGGAGCCCTACGAGCAGTACTTC. It yields the protein CASRPAEPYEQYF.

In this sample, this clonotype turned up many times. The chain is built from TRBV20-1 and TRBJ2-2; D may correspond to TRBD1 or TRBD2 (5 bases each). CDR1 DFQATT and CDR2 SNEGSKA come from the germline V gene (reference sequence). The CDR3 spans 13 residues. V lost 6 bases to trimming and J lost 1 base, with 9 bases between them. CDR3 region: CSAGDENTGELFF. The DNA for the CDR3 is TGCAGTGCCGGGGACGAGAACACCGGGGAGCTGTTTTTT.

Only a few counts were recorded for this clonotype. V is TRBV4-3 and J is TRBJ2-3; TRBD1 is a possible D gene (5 bases). The CDR3 loop spans 15 amino acids. The germline CDR1 and CDR2 sequences are LGHNA and YSLEER. V was clipped by 4 bases and J by 3 bases, with 14 bases between them. CDR3 sequence reads: CASSPKGLGTDTQYF. The CDR3 nucleotides are TGCGCCAGCAGCCCCAAGGGGCTCGGAACAGATACGCAGTATTTT.

CDR3 region: CSAGDSSRRSTDTQYF. The CDR3 region has the DNA TGCAGTGCGGGGGACTCATCGAGGCGGAGCACAGATACGCAGTATTTT. The J gene is TRBJ2-3, the V gene TRBV20-1, with D maybe TRBD2 (6 bases). Trimming pared 6 bases from V and 0 bases from J, leaving 19 bases between. CDR3 length equals 16 residues. CDR1 is DFQATT, CDR2 SNEGSKA, per germline (reference sequence).

This chain connects TRBV27 to TRBJ2-7, with TRBD1 identical over 8 bases. The V gene end was trimmed by 2 bases and the J gene end by 3 bases; junction bases not matched to a gene: 9. The CDR3 runs to 16 residues. Germline loops: CDR1 MNHEY, CDR2 SMNVEV (reference sequence). The CDR3 loop is CASSLRGAGGLYEQYF. CDR3 DNA sequence: TGTGCCAGCAGTTTACGAGGAGCAGGGGGCCTCTACGAGCAGTACTTC.

There are many counts of this clonotype. The genes are TRBV20-1 and TRBJ2-1; 8 nucleotides match TRBD2. The CDR3 extends over 15 amino acids. Trimming at V came to 6 bases and at J to 4 bases, leaving 11 bases not matched to a gene. Looked up from germline, CDR1 is DFQATT and CDR2 is SNEGSKA (reference sequence). CDR3 region: CSALLAGRRYNEQFF. The CDR3, as DNA: TGCAGTGCGTTATTAGCGGGGCGTCGTTACAATGAGCAGTTCTTC.

The chain is built from TRBV29-1 and TRBJ1-1; a possible D gene is TRBD1 (6 bases). Germline V gene data show CDR1 as SQVTM and CDR2 as ANQGSEA. The CDR3 sequence is 13 residues long. With 7 bases removed from V and 1 base from J, the gap between germline ends came to 13 bases. CDR3 in DNA: TGCAGCGGATCCAGGGGCACGAACACTGAAGCTTTCTTT. Translated, it gives CSGSRGTNTEAFF.

This clonotype was found a few times. The chain is built from TRBV7-2 and TRBJ2-7; perhaps TRBD1 as D (6 bases). Germline V lookup: CDR1 SGHTA, CDR2 FQGNSA. The CDR3 contains 16 residues. V was trimmed by 2 bases and J by 2 bases, leaving 16 bases between them. The CDR3 bases are TGTGCCAGCAGCTTACTCCTTATCACAGGGACCTACGAGCAGTACTTC. This translates into CASSLLLITGTYEQYF.

This clonotype was found a few times. The chain combines TRBV6-6 with TRBJ2-7; D tentatively reads TRBD1 or TRBD2 (5 bases each). V was shortened by 7 bases and J by 0 bases, with 19 bases between the two germline ends. Germline V gives CDR1 MNHNY, CDR2 SVGAGI (reference sequence). The length of the CDR3 is 16 residues. CDR3 sequence: CASTPSGRFYSYEQYF. The CDR3 DNA sequence: TGTGCCAGCACCCCCTCAGGGAGATTTTACTCCTACGAGCAGTACTTC.

The chain couples TRBV29-1 to TRBJ1-2; the D is unclear. The CDR3 extends over 9 amino acids. Trimming took off 1 base at V and 14 bases at J, with 8 bases between the two ends. Germline V gives CDR1 SQVTM, CDR2 ANQGSEA. The CDR3 bases are TGCAGCGTTGAAGGGACTGAAACCTTC. Protein sequence: CSVEGTETF.

This clonotype was observed at least ten times. The chain employs TRBV10-2 and TRBJ1-1, with D uncertain. Germline assignment: CDR1 WSHSY and CDR2 SAAADI. CDR3 size: 16 residues. The germline V and J ends were trimmed by 7 bases and 0 bases, with 18 bases remaining between them. The CDR3 loop is CASTKIEGQMNTEAFF. CDR3 coding DNA: TGCGCCAGCACCAAGATCGAGGGCCAGATGAACACTGAAGCTTTCTTT.

Many counts were recorded for this clonotype. V is TRBV19 and J is TRBJ2-4; TRBD2 agrees at 7 bases. Germline V CDR1 and CDR2: LNHDA, SQIVND (reference sequence). V lost 5 bases and J lost 8; bases outside the gene matches: 9. The CDR3 is 14 amino acids. CDR3 DNA: TGTGCCAGTAGTTTCCAGCGGGGTACGGACATTCAGTACTTC. Amino acid sequence: CASSFQRGTDIQYF.

The table lists this clonotype with a few counts. The chain carries TRBV6-4 and TRBJ2-1, with 9 bases identical to TRBD2. Germline V gene lookup returns CDR1 MRHNA and CDR2 SNTAGT. With V trimmed by 2 bases and J by 8 bases, 1 base remained unmatched. The CDR3 is 13 residues long. This chain's CDR3 is CASSDRTSDEQFF. The CDR3 bases are TGTGCCAGCAGTGACCGGACTAGCGATGAGCAGTTCTTC.

This chain links TRBV6-5 with TRBJ1-5; 9 nucleotides match TRBD1. The junction had 8 bases not matched to a gene; V was cut back by 6 bases and J by 2 bases. Germline CDR1 and CDR2: MNHEY and SVGAGI. The CDR3 sequence is 16 residues long. The chain's CDR3 is CASRHATGGGNQPQHF. The CDR3 DNA reads as TGTGCCAGCAGGCACGCCACAGGGGGCGGCAATCAGCCCCAGCATTTT.

This clonotype was counted a few times. V gene TRBV29-1 combines with J gene TRBJ1-2; D gene uncertain. This CDR3 has 13 amino acids. V lost 7 bases and J 1 base, leaving 13 bases between the germline ends. CDR1 and CDR2 from the germline V gene are SQVTM and ANQGSEA. CDR3 protein: CSAGDEVNYGYTF. In DNA, the CDR3 is TGCAGCGCGGGAGACGAGGTTAACTATGGCTACACCTTC.

The V and J genes are TRBV20-1 and TRBJ2-5, with 7 bases fitting TRBD2. From germline, CDR1 is DFQATT and CDR2 SNEGSKA (reference sequence). The CDR3 loop spans 17 amino acids. J was trimmed by 5 bases and V by 6 bases; bases with no gene match: 21. CDR3 amino acids: CSARREQGWRGLETQYF. The CDR3 region has the DNA TGCAGTGCCCGGCGGGAGCAGGGTTGGCGAGGATTGGAGACCCAGTACTTC.

This clonotype came up a few times. The J gene is TRBJ1-1, the V gene TRBV5-4; a possible D gene is TRBD1 (5 bases). The CDR3 spans 13 residues. Germline assignment: CDR1 SGHNT and CDR2 YYREEE (reference sequence). V lost 4 bases and J 7 bases, leaving 14 bases between the germline ends. The CDR3 protein is CASSARQQIEAFF. Written as DNA, the CDR3 is TGTGCCAGCAGCGCGAGACAGCAAATTGAAGCTTTCTTT.

This clonotype has just a few counts. The J gene is TRBJ2-7, the V gene TRBV7-8; unclear D gene. CDR3 size: 16 residues. Trimming shortened V by 5 bases and J by 2 bases, and 19 bases separated the two germline ends. From germline, CDR1 is SGHVS and CDR2 FQNEAQ. CDR3 protein: CASSVRQRPSPYEQYF. CDR3 in DNA: TGTGCCAGCAGCGTACGACAACGCCCATCCCCCTACGAGCAGTACTTC.

The sample holds a few counts of this clonotype. The J gene is TRBJ2-1, the V gene TRBV7-9; maybe TRBD2 (5 bases). Trimming took off 7 bases at V and 9 bases at J, with 19 bases between the two ends. Germline V gene data show CDR1 as SEHNR and CDR2 as FQNEAQ (reference sequence). There are 14 residues in the CDR3. CDR3 coding DNA: TGTGCCAGCAACCCTAGCCGAGCGGAGCCTGAGCAGTTCTTC. Its protein product is CASNPSRAEPEQFF.